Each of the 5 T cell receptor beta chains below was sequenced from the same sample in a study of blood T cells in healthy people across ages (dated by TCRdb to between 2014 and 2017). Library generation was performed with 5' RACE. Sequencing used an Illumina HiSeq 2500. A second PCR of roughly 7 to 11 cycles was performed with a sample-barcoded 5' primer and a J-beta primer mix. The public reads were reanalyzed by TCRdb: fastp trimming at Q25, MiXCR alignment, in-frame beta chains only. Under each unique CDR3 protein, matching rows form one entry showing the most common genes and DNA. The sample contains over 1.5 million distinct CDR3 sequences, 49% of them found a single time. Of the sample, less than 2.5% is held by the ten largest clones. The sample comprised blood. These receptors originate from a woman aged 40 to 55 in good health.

The CDR3 DNA reads TGTGCCACCAGCAGAGGGACAGGGGGCTCGCCGGAAAGAGATACGCAGTATTTT. This encodes CATSRGTGGSPERDTQYF. The chain is built from TRBV15 and TRBJ2-3, with 11 bases aligning to TRBD1. With V trimmed by 1 base and J by 5 bases, 11 bases remained unmatched. Germline CDR1 reads LNHNV; CDR2 reads YYDKDF (reference sequence). CDR3 length equals 18 residues.

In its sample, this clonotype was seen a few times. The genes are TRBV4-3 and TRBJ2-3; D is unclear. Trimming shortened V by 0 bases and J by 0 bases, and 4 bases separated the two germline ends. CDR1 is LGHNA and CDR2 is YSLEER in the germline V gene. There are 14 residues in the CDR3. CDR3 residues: CASSQERSTDTQYF. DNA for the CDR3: TGCGCCAGCAGCCAAGAGCGAAGCACAGATACGCAGTATTTT.

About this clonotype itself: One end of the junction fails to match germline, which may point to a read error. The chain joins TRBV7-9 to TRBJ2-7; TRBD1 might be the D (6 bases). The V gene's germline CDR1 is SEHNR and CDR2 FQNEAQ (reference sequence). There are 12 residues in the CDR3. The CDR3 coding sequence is TGTGCCGGCAGCCCGGACAGCTACGAGCAGTACTTC. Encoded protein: CAGSPDSYEQYF.

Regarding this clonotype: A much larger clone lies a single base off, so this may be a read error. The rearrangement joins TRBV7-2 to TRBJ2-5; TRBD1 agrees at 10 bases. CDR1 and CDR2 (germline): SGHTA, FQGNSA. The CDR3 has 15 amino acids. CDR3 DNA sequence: TGTGCCAGCAGCTCGGGACAGGGGTACCAAGAGGCCCAGTACTTC. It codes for CASSSGQGYQEAQYF.

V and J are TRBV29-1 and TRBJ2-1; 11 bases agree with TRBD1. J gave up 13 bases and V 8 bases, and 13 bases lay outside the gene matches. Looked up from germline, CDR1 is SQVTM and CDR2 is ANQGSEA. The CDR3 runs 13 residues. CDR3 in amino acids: CSTRTGGQETQFF. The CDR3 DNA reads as TGCAGCACCCGGACAGGGGGCCAAGAGACCCAGTTCTTC.